Listed here is a single T cell receptor (beta chain). Its antigen is unidentified. The V gene's germline CDR1 is MDHEN and CDR2 SYDVKM. The CDR3 runs 13 residues. Trimming pared 6 bases from V and 3 bases from J, leaving 11 bases between. Although they were nominally healthy when sampled, donors likely had unrecorded immune exposures. PCR amplification relied on 60 Vbeta primers (plus 13 Jbeta primers). Method: immunoSEQ multiplex PCR; TCRdb's copy keeps in-frame clones and lacks some. This table has about 99,000 clones, around 73% appearing once. This specimen comes from a study of cytomegalovirus exposure and HLA in healthy donors. Study background: Earlier results showed 90 million to 120 million unique TCR beta sequences derived from roughly 180 million T cells. Whole-study findings and limits: Most sequenced TCRs were rare (though some public TCRs occurred in many donors). A later analysis revealed that TCR association rates differed between HLA loci, peaking at DRB1 and bottoming out at HLA-C.

The receptor comes from a man aged 40-49 years in good health and CMV-seronegative. The V call is TRBV28, the J call TRBJ1-1; the D gene is possibly TRBD1 (5 bases). Material: PBMCs. The CDR3 is CASRPGYDTEAFF. The DNA for the CDR3 is TGTGCCAGCAGACCAGGGTACGACACTGAAGCTTTCTTT.